The text below deals with one T cell receptor beta chain. The data originate from a study of response to subunit inactivated influenza vaccine. One entry per CDR3 protein results from TCRdb running MiXCR on the RT-PCR reads. The table lists approximately 700,000 distinct CDR3 sequences, about a sixth of them singletons. CDR1 is SGHKS, CDR2 YYEKEE, per germline (reference sequence). The CDR3 covers 15 residues. With V trimmed by 2 bases and J by 5 bases, 7 bases remained unmatched. Here the sequenced sample was PBMCs from blood, taken roughly 12 days after vaccination. The TCR originated in a man aged 50 to 60 who received an inactivated influenza vaccine. V gene TRBV5-5 combines with J gene TRBJ2-1, with TRBD2 matching over 7 bases. This CDR3 is CASSLGGSSNNEQFF. The DNA of the CDR3 is TGTGCCAGCAGCTTAGGCGGGAGTTCCAACAATGAGCAGTTCTTC.